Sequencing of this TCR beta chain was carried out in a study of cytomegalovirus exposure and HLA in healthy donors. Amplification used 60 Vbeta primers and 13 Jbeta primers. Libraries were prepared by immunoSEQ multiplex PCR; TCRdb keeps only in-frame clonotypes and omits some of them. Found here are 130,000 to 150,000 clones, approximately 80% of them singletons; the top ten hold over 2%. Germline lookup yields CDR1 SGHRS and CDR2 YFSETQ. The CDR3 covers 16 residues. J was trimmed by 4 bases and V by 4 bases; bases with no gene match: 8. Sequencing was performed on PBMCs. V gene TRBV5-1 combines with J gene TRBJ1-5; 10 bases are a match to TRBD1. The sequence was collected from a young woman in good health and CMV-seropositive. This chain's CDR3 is CASSLTTGGGNQPQHF. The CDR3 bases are TGCGCCAGCAGCCTAACGACAGGGGGCGGGAATCAGCCCCAGCATTTT.